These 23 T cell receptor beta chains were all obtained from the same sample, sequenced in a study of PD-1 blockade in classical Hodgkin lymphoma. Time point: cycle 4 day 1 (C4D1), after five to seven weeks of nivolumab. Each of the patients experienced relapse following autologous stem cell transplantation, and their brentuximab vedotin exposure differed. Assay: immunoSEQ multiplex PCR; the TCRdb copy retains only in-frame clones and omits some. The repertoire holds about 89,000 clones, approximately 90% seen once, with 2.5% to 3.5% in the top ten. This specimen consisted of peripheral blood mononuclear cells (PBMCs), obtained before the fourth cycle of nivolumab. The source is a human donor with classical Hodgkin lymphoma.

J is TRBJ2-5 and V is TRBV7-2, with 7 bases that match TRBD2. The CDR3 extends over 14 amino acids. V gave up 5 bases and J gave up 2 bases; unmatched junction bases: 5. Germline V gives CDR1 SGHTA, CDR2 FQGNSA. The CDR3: CASSPEGGQETQYF. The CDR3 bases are TGTGCCAGCAGCCCAGAGGGAGGGCAAGAGACCCAGTACTTC.

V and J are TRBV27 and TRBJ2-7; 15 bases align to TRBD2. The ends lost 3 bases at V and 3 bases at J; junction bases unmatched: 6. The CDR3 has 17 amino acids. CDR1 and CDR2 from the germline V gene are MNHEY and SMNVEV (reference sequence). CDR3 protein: CASSFRGLAGGRYEQYF. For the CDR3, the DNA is TGTGCCAGCAGTTTTAGGGGACTAGCGGGGGGCCGCTACGAGCAGTACTTC.

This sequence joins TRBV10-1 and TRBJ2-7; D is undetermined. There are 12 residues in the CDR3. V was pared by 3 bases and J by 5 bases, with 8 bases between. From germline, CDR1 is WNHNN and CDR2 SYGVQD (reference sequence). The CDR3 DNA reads TGCGCCAGCAGTGAAAACCTTGACGAGCAGTACTTC. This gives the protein CASSENLDEQYF.

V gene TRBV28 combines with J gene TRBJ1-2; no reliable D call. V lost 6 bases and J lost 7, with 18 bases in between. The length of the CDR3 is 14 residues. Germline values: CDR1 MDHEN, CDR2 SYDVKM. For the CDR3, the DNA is TGTGCCAGCAGGGTCAGTGGGAGGGAGGCTGGCTACACCTTC. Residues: CASRVSGREAGYTF.

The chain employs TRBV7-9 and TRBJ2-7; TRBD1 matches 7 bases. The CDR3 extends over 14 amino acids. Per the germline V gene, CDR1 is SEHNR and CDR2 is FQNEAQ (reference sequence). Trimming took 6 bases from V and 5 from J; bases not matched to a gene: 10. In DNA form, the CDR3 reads TGTGCCAGCAGAGGCGGACAGGACGGGAACGAGCAGTACTTC. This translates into CASRGGQDGNEQYF.

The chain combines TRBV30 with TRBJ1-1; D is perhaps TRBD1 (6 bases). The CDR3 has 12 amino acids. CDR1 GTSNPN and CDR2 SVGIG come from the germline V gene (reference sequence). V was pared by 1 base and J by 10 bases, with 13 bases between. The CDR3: CAWSGTARRAFF. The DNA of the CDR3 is TGTGCCTGGAGTGGGACAGCAAGACGAGCTTTCTTT.

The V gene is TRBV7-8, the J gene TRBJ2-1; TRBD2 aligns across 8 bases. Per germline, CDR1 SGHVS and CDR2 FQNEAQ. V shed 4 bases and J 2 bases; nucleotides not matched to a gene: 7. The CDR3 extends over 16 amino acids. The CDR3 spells CASSSARLATYNEQFF. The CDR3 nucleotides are TGTGCCAGCAGCTCAGCTCGACTAGCGACCTACAATGAGCAGTTCTTC. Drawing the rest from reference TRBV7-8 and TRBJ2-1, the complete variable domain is GAGVSQSPRYKVAKRGQDVALRCDPISGHVSLFWYQQALGQGPEFLTYFQNEAQLDKSGLPSDRFFAERPEGSVSTLKIQRTQQEDSAVYLCASSSARLATYNEQFFGPGTRLTVL.

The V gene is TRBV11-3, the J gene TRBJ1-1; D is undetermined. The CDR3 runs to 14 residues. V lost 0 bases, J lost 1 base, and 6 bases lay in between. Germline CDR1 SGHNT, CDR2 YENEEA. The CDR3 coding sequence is TGTGCCAGCAGCTTAGATCCCCAGAACACTGAAGCTTTCTTT. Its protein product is CASSLDPQNTEAFF.

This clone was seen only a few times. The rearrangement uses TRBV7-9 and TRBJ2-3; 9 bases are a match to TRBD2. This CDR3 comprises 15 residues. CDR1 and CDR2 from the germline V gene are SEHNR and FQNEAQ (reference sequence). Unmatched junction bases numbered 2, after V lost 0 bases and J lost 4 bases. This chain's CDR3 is CASSLAAGGADTQYF. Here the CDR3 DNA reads TGTGCCAGCAGCTTAGCGGCGGGGGGGGCAGATACGCAGTATTTT.

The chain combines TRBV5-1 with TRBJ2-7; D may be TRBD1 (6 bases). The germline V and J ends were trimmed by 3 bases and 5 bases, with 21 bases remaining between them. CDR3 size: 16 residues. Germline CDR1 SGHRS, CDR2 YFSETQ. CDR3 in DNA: TGCGCCAGCAGCTCCAGAGTAGGGGCAGGGGTAAACGAGCAGTACTTC. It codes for CASSSRVGAGVNEQYF.

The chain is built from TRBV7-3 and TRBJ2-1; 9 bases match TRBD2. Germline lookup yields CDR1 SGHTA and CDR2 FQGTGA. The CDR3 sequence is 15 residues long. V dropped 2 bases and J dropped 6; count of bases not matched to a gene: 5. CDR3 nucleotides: TGTGCCAGCAGCTTAGGGACTAGCAACTTCAATGAGCAGTTCTTC. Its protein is CASSLGTSNFNEQFF.

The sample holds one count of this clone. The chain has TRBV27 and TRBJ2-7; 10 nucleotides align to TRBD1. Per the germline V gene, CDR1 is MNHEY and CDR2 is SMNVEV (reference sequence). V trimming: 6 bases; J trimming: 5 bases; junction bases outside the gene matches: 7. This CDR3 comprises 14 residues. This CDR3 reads CASSAGTGVDEQYF. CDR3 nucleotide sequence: TGTGCCAGCAGCGCCGGGACAGGGGTCGACGAGCAGTACTTC.

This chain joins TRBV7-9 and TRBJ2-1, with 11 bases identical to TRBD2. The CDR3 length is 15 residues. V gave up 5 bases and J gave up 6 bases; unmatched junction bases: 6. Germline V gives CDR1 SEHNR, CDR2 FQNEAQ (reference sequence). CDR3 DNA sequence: TGTGCCAGCAGCCAGTTAGCGGGGGGGCCCAATGAGCAGTTCTTC. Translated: CASSQLAGGPNEQFF.

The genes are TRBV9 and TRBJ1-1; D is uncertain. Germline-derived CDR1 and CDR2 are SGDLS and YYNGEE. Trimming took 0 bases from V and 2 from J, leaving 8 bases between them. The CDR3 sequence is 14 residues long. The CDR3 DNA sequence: TGTGCCAGCAGCGTAGGGTGGGCAAACACTGAAGCTTTCTTT. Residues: CASSVGWANTEAFF.

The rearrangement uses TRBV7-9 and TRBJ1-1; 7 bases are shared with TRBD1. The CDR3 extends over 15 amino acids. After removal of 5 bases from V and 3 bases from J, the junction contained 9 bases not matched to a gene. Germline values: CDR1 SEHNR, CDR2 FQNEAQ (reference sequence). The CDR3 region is CASSAATGVDTEAFF. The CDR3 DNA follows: TGTGCCAGCAGCGCGGCTACAGGGGTTGACACTGAAGCTTTCTTT.

The CDR3 reads CAWSVGSGYEQYF. In nucleotides, the CDR3 is TGTGCCTGGAGTGTGGGTAGCGGCTACGAGCAGTACTTC. The chain employs TRBV30 and TRBJ2-5; the D gene is possibly TRBD2 (6 bases). The better agreement between TRBJ2-7 and the DNA end casts doubt on the J call. Germline CDR1 GTSNPN, CDR2 SVGIG (reference sequence). CDR3 length: 13 residues.

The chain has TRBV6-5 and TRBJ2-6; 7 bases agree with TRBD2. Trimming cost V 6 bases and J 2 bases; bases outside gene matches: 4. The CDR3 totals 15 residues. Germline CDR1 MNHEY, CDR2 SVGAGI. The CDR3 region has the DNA TGTGCCAGCAGCCGACTAGCAGCTGGGGCCAACGTCCTGACTTTC. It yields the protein CASSRLAAGANVLTF.

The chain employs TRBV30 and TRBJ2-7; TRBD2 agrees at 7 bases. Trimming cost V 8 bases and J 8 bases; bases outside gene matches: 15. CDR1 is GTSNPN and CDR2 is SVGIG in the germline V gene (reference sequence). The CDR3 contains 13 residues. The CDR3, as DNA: TGTGCCGGGGTCGGGGGGACGCTTCTACAGCAGTACTTC. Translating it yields CAGVGGTLLQQYF.

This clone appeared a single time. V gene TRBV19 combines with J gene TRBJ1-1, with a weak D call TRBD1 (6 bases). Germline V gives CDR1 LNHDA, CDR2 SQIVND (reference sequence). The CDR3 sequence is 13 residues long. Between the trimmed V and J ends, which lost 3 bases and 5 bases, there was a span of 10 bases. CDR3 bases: TGTGCCAGTAGTATGGGGGCGCGTACTGAAGCTTTCTTT. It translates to CASSMGARTEAFF.

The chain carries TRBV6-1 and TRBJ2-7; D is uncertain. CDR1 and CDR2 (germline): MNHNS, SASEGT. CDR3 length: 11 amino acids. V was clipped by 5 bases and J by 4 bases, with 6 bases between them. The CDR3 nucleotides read TGTGCCAGCAGTAACTCATACGAGCAGTACTTC. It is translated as CASSNSYEQYF.

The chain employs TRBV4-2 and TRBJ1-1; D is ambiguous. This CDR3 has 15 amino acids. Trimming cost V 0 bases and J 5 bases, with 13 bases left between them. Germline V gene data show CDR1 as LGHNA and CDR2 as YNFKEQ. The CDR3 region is CASSQDFSPGTEAFF. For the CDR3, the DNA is TGTGCCAGCAGCCAAGACTTCTCCCCGGGGACTGAAGCTTTCTTT.

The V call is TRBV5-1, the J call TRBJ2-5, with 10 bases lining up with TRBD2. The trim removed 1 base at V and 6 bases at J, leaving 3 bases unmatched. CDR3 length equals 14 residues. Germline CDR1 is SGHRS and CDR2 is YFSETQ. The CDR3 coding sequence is TGCGCCAGCAGCTTGACTAGCGGGGAACAGACCCAGTACTTC. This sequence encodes CASSLTSGEQTQYF.

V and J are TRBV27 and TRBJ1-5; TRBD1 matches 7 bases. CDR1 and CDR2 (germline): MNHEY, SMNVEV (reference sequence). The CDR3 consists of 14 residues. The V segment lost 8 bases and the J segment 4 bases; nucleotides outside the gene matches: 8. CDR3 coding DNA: TGTGCCAGCCGGGACAGACGCCTTAATCAGCCCCAGCATTTT. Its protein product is CASRDRRLNQPQHF.